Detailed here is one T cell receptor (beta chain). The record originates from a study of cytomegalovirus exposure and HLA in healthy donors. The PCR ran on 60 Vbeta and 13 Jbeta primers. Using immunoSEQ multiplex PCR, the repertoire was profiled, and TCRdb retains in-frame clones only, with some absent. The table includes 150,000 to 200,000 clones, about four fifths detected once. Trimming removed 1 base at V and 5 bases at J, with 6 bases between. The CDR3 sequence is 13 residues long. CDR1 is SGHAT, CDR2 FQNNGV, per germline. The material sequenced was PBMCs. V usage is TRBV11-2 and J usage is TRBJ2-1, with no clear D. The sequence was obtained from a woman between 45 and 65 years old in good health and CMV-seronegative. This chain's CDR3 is CASSLAPNNEQFF. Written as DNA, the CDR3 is TGTGCCAGCAGCTTAGCCCCAAACAATGAGCAGTTCTTC.